A single T cell receptor (beta chain) is shown here with its context. In this sample, this clone turned up once. Its cognate antigen has yet to be identified. Base qualities are not provided; no much larger clone lies one nucleotide away. The cohort comprised under 700 healthy bone marrow donors. At the time of sampling, all cohort members were nominally healthy, though unrecorded immune exposures were likely present. The donor tested CMV seropositive and was one of the 289 seropositive cohort members. Every donor gave a peripheral blood sample, and the peripheral blood mononuclear cells from that sample were used for TCR beta sequencing. The Qiagen DNeasy Blood Extraction Kit was used to extract genomic DNA from the blood cell samples. Libraries were constructed by the immunoSEQ multiplex PCR assay. For the multiplex PCR, a mixture combining 60 forward primers for TCR Vbeta segments and 13 reverse primers for TCR Jbeta segments was used. A multiplex PCR assay on genomic DNA amplified the CDR3 region of rearranged TCR beta genes. The Illumina HiSeq System was used to sequence the amplified TCR beta libraries as 87-base-pair reads. In the source study's methods: Across the 600 to 700 repertoires, a later analysis counted 75 million to 90 million unique TCR beta chains, around 11 million of which were shared by at least two donors. Raw reads were error-corrected and collapsed into unique sequences with a nearest-neighbor algorithm that merged closely related sequences to remove PCR and sequencing errors. CDR3 sequences were aligned to IMGT reference sequences to assign V, D and J gene segments. For a sequence to be retained, a match of at least six nucleotides was required to both a V gene segment and a J gene segment. A rearrangement counted as productive if the CDR3 had no stop codons and remained in frame with V and J, and every other rearrangement counted as non-productive. CDR3 was defined according to IMGT convention as the region running from the second conserved V-encoded cysteine to the conserved J-encoded phenylalanine. The earlier analysis of about 620 of the donors excluded sequences that lacked an unambiguous match to a single V gene segment. An earlier analysis of almost 600 of the donors classified V segments as functional when productive rearrangements were above 56.7% and as segregating when the standard deviation between donors was above 5%. To diagnose cytomegalovirus status from the catalog of TCR beta chain sequences, a statistical classification framework was built. V and J gene assignment, in a later analysis, came from comparing TCR nucleotide sequences with IMGT/GENE-DB human TR gene sequences. In a later analysis, CDR3 sequences and most-parsimonious VDJ recombination scenarios were assigned using the TCRdist pipeline. In a later analysis, each TCR beta chain was defined by its CDR3 amino acid sequence together with its V-gene family, and reads without a unique V-gene family were excluded. As a way to deal with suspected cross-contamination and a sequencing artifact, a later analysis dropped roughly 620 nucleotide sequences that were highly shared and had low generation probability. In a later analysis, a clonal expansion index was calculated for each public chain from normalized within-repertoire ranks of inferred template counts. In a later analysis, generation probabilities were computed with a VDJ recombination model fitted to out-of-frame rearrangements, and the resulting probabilities were checked against IGoR. A later analysis scored TCR-TCR, TCR-HLA and TCR-CMV co-occurrence with hypergeometric tests, applying a repertoire-size bias correction to TCR pairs. In a later analysis, false discovery rates were estimated by permuting HLA or CMV assignments 20 times. In a later analysis, co-occurring TCRs were grouped using DBSCAN, with TCRdist sequence similarity added in when clustering inside HLA-allele-positive subsets. Co-occurrence clustering excluded repertoires with fewer than 30,000 or more than 120,000 public chains, plus five with anomalous nucleotide sharing. TCRdb stores this immuneACCESS table with in-frame sequences only. Part of the clones is absent; in the studies checked, under half of the shortfall reflects unresolved V genes, and no reason is known for the rest. The DNA gave D and trimming, while V, J and clone size come from that table. The sample data list approximately 110,000 clones, and around 80% of these were observed just once. The ten largest clonotypes hold about 12% of the sample.

Here V drops 0 bases and J drops 4 bases, and the junction holds 4 bases not matched to any gene. Via the germline V gene, CDR1 is SGHRS and CDR2 YFSETQ. Including the terminal cysteine and phenylalanine, the CDR3 comprises 16 residues. Here the CDR3 DNA is all that survives: 48 bases in frame from base 1. This sample was taken from a study of cytomegalovirus exposure and HLA in healthy donors (dated by TCRdb to 2016 to 2017). In terms of the full investigation: According to an earlier analysis of around 600 of the donors, about 190 million T cells yielded over 90 million unique TCR beta sequences and 276 Gb of sequence data. Roughly 300 gigabases of sequencing data and tens of millions of unique TCR sequences were included in an early release covering around 600 HLA-typed donors. Of the 300 to 500 genotyped donors, roughly 76% were placed in the genetic ancestry cluster associated with self-reported Caucasian donors. The study was designed to test whether signatures of past pathogen exposure could be identified by cataloging public T cell receptors. The study used immunosequencing to profile the T cell repertoires of under 700 subjects and linked those repertoires to cytomegalovirus serostatus. Besides the first cohort of some 670 subjects, a separate validation cohort made up of roughly 130 different subjects was used. To predict cytomegalovirus infection status, the study brought together high-throughput TCR immunosequencing, statistical association of individual TCRs with disease status, and machine learning. A later analysis re-examined previously published TCR beta repertoires from several hundred donors and added high-resolution HLA genotyping to investigate patterns of TCR occurrence. The later analysis used no new phenotypic data to find candidate immune exposures, relying instead on TCR beta sequences and their occurrence across donors. In an earlier analysis of roughly 540 of the donors, high-throughput TCR beta sequencing was used to judge whether each TCR beta V gene segment behaved as functional or pseudogenic. Donor age, sex, ethnicity and CMV serostatus were collected together with the repertoire data. A later genetic analysis used genome-wide SNP genotypes for about 60% of the 666 donors, treating that subset as a discovery cohort. Every discovery cohort repertoire had been produced on one sequencing platform. HLA typing covered class I and class II loci at four-digit resolution. The number of typed donors differed by locus: about 629-640 for A, B, C, DRB1 and DQB1; 522 for DQA1; roughly 600 for DPA1; and roughly 470 for DPB1. Roughly 5 DR-DQ haplotypes were handled as single units for association and clustering, since linkage in the cohort was strong. Across some 400 genotyped donors of the cohort, an average of about 240,000 unique TCR beta nucleotide sequences per donor were sequenced, and roughly a sixth of those sequences were non-productive. The investigation overall reported the following: In the study, approximately 150 TCR beta chains were listed as associated with cytomegalovirus. A further reported finding was that TCR beta sequences accurately predicted the HLA-A and HLA-B alleles for most subjects in the first cohort. The earlier analysis of approximately 560 of the donors excluded some 15 rarely observed V segments, including chromosome 9 orphons, because counts were too low. The classifier was reported to diagnose cytomegalovirus status with high specificity and sensitivity in both the original cohort and the validation cohort. In a later analysis, the rate of TCR association differed among HLA loci, with DRB1 alleles having the most associated TCRs and HLA-C alleles having the fewest. Correlated functional status among segregating V segments might be attributable to linkage disequilibrium, but an unknown experimental factor could not be ruled out. In an earlier analysis of more than 500 of the donors, most TCR beta V segments appeared in productive rearrangements about 87% or about 30% of the time, broadly matching IMGT annotations. Most TCR sequences were observed very rarely across donors, whereas some public TCRs were present in many individuals. Assigning TCR associations to individual alleles was difficult when HLA alleles, especially DR and DQ, strongly co-occurred. Several of the top co-occurrence clusters appeared to be linked to parvovirus B19, influenza, CMV and Epstein-Barr virus, according to a later analysis. For the cohort, immune exposure information was limited to CMV serostatus. Because some donors lacked HLA typing at each locus, the association tests relied only on the typed subset. Some IMGT-functional V segments, including TRBV6-2 and TRBV6-3, could not be told apart with the 87-base-pair reads, so those segments were excluded. A few of the identified cytomegalovirus-associated TCR beta chains were confirmed in vitro to be specific for cytomegalovirus antigens. It was suggested by the authors that the approach could potentially be generalized to other disease states and immunological phenotypes. According to a later analysis, most CMV-associated TCR beta chains appeared to be HLA-restricted, and the HLA associations seemed to be driven largely by CMV exposure. The presence/absence analyses assumed that sequencing depth was roughly uniform across donors, and that assumption may not be true. In a later analysis, HLA-associated TCR beta chains showed more clonal expansion and lower generation probabilities than non-associated chains that were equally common. At a false discovery rate of 0.05, a later analysis linked some 17,000 TCR beta sequences to specific HLA alleles. A later genetic analysis reported fewer N-insertions in productive TCRs among donors in an Asian-associated ancestry cluster than the roughly 700-donor mean. This cohort had only TCR beta chains sequenced, and the lack of alpha or paired-chain data limited which features could be detected. A later genetic analysis associated a missense DCLRE1C variant with V-gene and J-gene trimming of TCR beta chains, and an independent cohort replicated the association. A group of highly shared sequence variants was considered likely to be a technical artifact of the sequencing pipeline.

The V and J genes are TRBV5-1 and TRBJ2-1; TRBD2 aligns with 10 central bases. This sequence originates from a woman in her sixties in good health and CMV-seropositive. The sample was PBMCs. CDR3 protein: CASSLVPSGGYNEQFF. The DNA is as follows: TGCGCCAGCAGCTTGGTTCCTAGCGGGGGATACAATGAGCAGTTCTTC.